Shown below are 18 T cell receptor beta chains from a single sample sequenced in a study of cytomegalovirus exposure and HLA in healthy donors. PCR amplification relied on 60 Vbeta primers (plus 13 Jbeta primers). Some clones are missing from TCRdb's copy, which holds only in-frame ones; the method was immunoSEQ multiplex PCR. This sample has tens of thousands of clones; roughly 80% occur once, and the top ten carry roughly 14%. The sequencing input was PBMCs. These receptors all come from a woman in her thirties or forties in good health and CMV-seropositive.

In its sample, this clone was seen a few times. The chain has TRBV5-1 and TRBJ2-7; 11 bases agree with TRBD1. V dropped 4 bases and J dropped 4; count of bases not matched to a gene: 4. Germline V gene lookup returns CDR1 SGHRS and CDR2 YFSETQ. The CDR3 is made up of 14 amino acids. The CDR3 sequence is CASSVRDRGYEQYF. For the CDR3, the DNA is TGCGCCAGCAGCGTGCGGGACAGGGGGTACGAGCAGTACTTC.

The chain has TRBV5-1 and TRBJ2-1, with 8 bases matching TRBD2. V lost 2 bases and J lost 1; bases outside the gene matches: 2. The germline V gene has CDR1 SGHRS and CDR2 YFSETQ. The CDR3 is 15 residues long. The CDR3 reads CASSFRGGSYNEQFF. The DNA of the CDR3 is TGCGCCAGCAGCTTCCGCGGGGGGTCCTACAATGAGCAGTTCTTC.

V and J are TRBV7-9 and TRBJ2-3, with 8 bases fitting TRBD1. The V segment lost 2 bases and the J segment 0 bases; nucleotides outside the gene matches: 4. Per the germline V gene, CDR1 is SEHNR and CDR2 is FQNEAQ (reference sequence). The CDR3 has 16 amino acids. CDR3 protein: CASSLLWTGSTDTQYF. DNA of the CDR3: TGTGCCAGCAGCTTACTCTGGACAGGGAGCACAGATACGCAGTATTTT.

V usage is TRBV9 and J usage is TRBJ2-3; D might be TRBD1 (6 bases). There are 15 residues in the CDR3. Trimming shortened V by 0 bases and J by 6 bases, and 14 bases separated the two germline ends. In germline, CDR1 is SGDLS, CDR2 YYNGEE. The CDR3 coding sequence is TGTGCCAGCAGCGTAGGGACAGTCGTCACCGATACGCAGTATTTT. Translating it yields CASSVGTVVTDTQYF.

The chain employs TRBV19 and TRBJ1-1, with D possibly matching TRBD1 (5 bases). Looked up from germline, CDR1 is LNHDA and CDR2 is SQIVND (reference sequence). V was cut by 2 bases and J by 3 bases, with 16 bases left in between. This CDR3 contains 16 residues. Here the CDR3 DNA reads TGTGCCAGTAGTATACGGGGGGGAGGTTTTGACACTGAAGCTTTCTTT. Protein product: CASSIRGGGFDTEAFF.

V is TRBV28 and J is TRBJ2-5; 10 nucleotides match TRBD1. With 5 bases clipped from V and 4 bases from J, the junction kept 7 bases outside the gene matches. This CDR3 has 15 amino acids. Germline V lookup: CDR1 MDHEN, CDR2 SYDVKM. CDR3 sequence: CASSGLTGGRETQYF. In DNA form, the CDR3 reads TGTGCCAGCAGTGGCCTGACAGGGGGCAGAGAGACCCAGTACTTC.

This rearrangement joins TRBV7-9 to TRBJ1-5, with 7 bases that match TRBD1. This CDR3 spans 15 amino acids. Germline CDR1 SEHNR, CDR2 FQNEAQ (reference sequence). With 3 bases clipped from V and 9 bases from J, the junction kept 11 bases outside the gene matches. CDR3 region: CASSLGTAADGPQHF. Here the CDR3 DNA reads TGTGCCAGCAGCTTGGGGACAGCCGCAGATGGGCCCCAGCATTTT.

This sequence joins TRBV7-6 and TRBJ2-2, with TRBD1 matching 8 bases. V trimming: 5 bases; J trimming: 7 bases; junction bases outside the gene matches: 9. CDR1 is SGHVS and CDR2 is FNYEAQ in the germline V gene. The CDR3 length is 15 residues. The CDR3 DNA reads as TGTGCCAGCAGCAGTGAGACAGGGGTACACGGGGAGCTGTTTTTT. Its translation is CASSSETGVHGELFF.

This clone has only one observation. This chain uses TRBV27 with TRBJ1-5; D is undetermined. Trimming took off 3 bases at V and 6 bases at J, with 12 bases between the two ends. Germline assignment: CDR1 MNHEY and CDR2 SMNVEV (reference sequence). The CDR3 consists of 14 residues. CDR3 sequence reads: CASSFRRAGQPQHF. In DNA form, the CDR3 reads TGTGCCAGCAGTTTTCGGAGGGCGGGTCAGCCCCAGCATTTT.

This clone has only a few counts. The gene calls are TRBV27 and TRBJ1-4; possibly TRBD1 for D (6 bases). V shed 1 base and J shed 7 bases, with 13 bases lying between them. CDR1 and CDR2 from the germline V gene are MNHEY and SMNVEV (reference sequence). This CDR3 has 15 amino acids. The CDR3 coding sequence is TGTGCCAGCAGTTTATTGTCGGACAGTCGTGAAAAACTGTTTTTT. This translates into CASSLLSDSREKLFF.

This chain connects TRBV19 to TRBJ1-5, with a possible D match to TRBD1 (6 bases). There are 15 residues in the CDR3. V lost 4 bases to trimming and J lost 3 bases, with 13 bases between them. CDR1 is LNHDA, CDR2 SQIVND, per germline (reference sequence). CDR3 DNA: TGTGCCAGTAGTACCCTACAGGGCTACAATCAGCCCCAGCATTTT. Translating gives CASSTLQGYNQPQHF.

The chain recombines TRBV11-1 with TRBJ2-7; TRBD1 is a possible D gene (5 bases). Trimming left V 5 bases short and J 5 bases short, with 13 bases between. CDR3 length: 13 amino acids. The germline gives CDR1 SGHAT, CDR2 FQDESV (reference sequence). The CDR3 DNA follows: TGTGCCAGCAGCCCGATGGGGCGCGACGAGCAGTACTTC. The encoded protein is CASSPMGRDEQYF. Complete variable domain (other parts from reference TRBV11-1 and TRBJ2-7): EAEVAQSPRYKITEKSQAVAFWCDPISGHATLYWYRQILGQGPELLVQFQDESVVDDSQLPKDRFSAERLKGVDSTLKIQPAELGDSAMYLCASSPMGRDEQYFGPGTRLTVT.

V usage is TRBV7-2 and J usage is TRBJ2-1; TRBD1 might be the D (5 bases). The CDR3 has 12 amino acids. V was trimmed by 5 bases and J by 4 bases, leaving 6 bases between them. Germline lookup yields CDR1 SGHTA and CDR2 FQGNSA. CDR3 nucleotides: TGTGCCAGCAGCGACAGATACAATGAGCAGTTCTTC. Translated, it gives CASSDRYNEQFF.

The CDR3 DNA is TGTGCCAGCAGTACCCAACAGGATCCCTCCTACGAGCAGTACTTC. Protein product: CASSTQQDPSYEQYF. The chain is built from TRBV28 and TRBJ2-7; a weak D match, TRBD1 (5 bases). The CDR3 extends over 15 amino acids. V was pared by 5 bases and J by 0 bases, with 14 bases between. The germline V gene encodes CDR1 MDHEN and CDR2 SYDVKM.

This clone showed up just once. The genes are TRBV7-2 and TRBJ2-7, with D perhaps TRBD2 (6 bases). Per the germline V gene, CDR1 is SGHTA and CDR2 is FQGNSA. The CDR3 is 15 amino acids. The V and J ends lost 2 bases and 6 bases respectively, with 17 bases between them. The DNA of the CDR3 is TGTGCCAGCAGCTTACTGGGCGGGGCCGGAGGCGAGCAGTACTTC. Its protein is CASSLLGGAGGEQYF.

The gene calls are TRBV28 and TRBJ1-5, with D possibly TRBD1 on 6 matching bases. There are 15 residues in the CDR3. The V gene's germline CDR1 is MDHEN and CDR2 SYDVKM. With 6 bases removed from V and 1 base from J, the gap between germline ends came to 13 bases. This chain's CDR3 is CASSVIQGSNQPQHF. The CDR3 DNA follows: TGTGCCAGCAGCGTAATTCAGGGGAGCAATCAGCCCCAGCATTTT.

The gene calls are TRBV19 and TRBJ1-5, with D possibly being TRBD1 (6 bases). This CDR3 has 13 residues. Trimming took 6 bases from V and 5 from J, leaving 11 bases between them. Germline V lookup: CDR1 LNHDA, CDR2 SQIVND (reference sequence). The CDR3 loop reads CASRLQGYQPQHF. The CDR3 nucleotides read TGTGCCAGTAGATTACAGGGTTATCAGCCCCAGCATTTT.

The V call is TRBV28, the J call TRBJ2-7, with unresolved D. The germline V gene encodes CDR1 MDHEN and CDR2 SYDVKM. The germline V and J ends were trimmed by 7 bases and 0 bases, with 13 bases remaining between them. This CDR3 is built from 14 residues. CDR3 bases: TGTGCCAGCATCAGAGGAGCAGTCTCCTACGAGCAGTACTTC. Its protein product is CASIRGAVSYEQYF.